This TCR beta chain came from a study of yellow fever vaccine responses in identical twins listed by TCRdb under 2018. Study-wide context: In the study, vaccine-responding T cell clones were precisely tracked in identical twins.

Overall study results and their limits: The T cell response to vaccination in identical twins was reported by the authors to appear partly convergent and partly personalized.

From the germline V gene, CDR1 is MDHEN and CDR2 is SYDVKM. The CDR3 runs 13 amino acids, cysteine and phenylalanine included. This entry keeps only the CDR3 DNA: 39 bases, framed from base 1. V is shortened by 7 bases, J by 4 bases, and the region joining them spans 12 bases. This clonotype has a single count. What antigen it recognizes has not been identified. No per-base quality is available; no much larger clone lies one base away. Support from one read is weak. Library prep was done by RT-PCR. The instrument was an Illumina HiSeq 2500. The public reads were reprocessed in TCRdb via fastp at Q25 and MiXCR, keeping in-frame beta chains. Rows merge per CDR3 protein into single entries with the most common DNA and genes. This sample is represented by fewer than 6,500 distinct CDR3 sequences; 65% to 85% of them were singletons. The ten top clones hold 2.6% of the sample.

The chain employs TRBV28 and TRBJ2-3; the D gene is possibly TRBD2, with 5 bases matching. This receptor was identified in a young woman who received the yellow fever vaccine. Donor details come from another sample of the same person, matched by shared clones. The starting material was T cells from blood (PBMCs), unsorted or a sorted subset (not recorded which), obtained before or after yellow fever vaccination (not recorded which). The nucleotides are TGTGCCAGCATTCTGGCGGGTTCAGATACGCAGTATTTT. Its product reads: CASILAGSDTQYF.